The subject of this entry is one TCR beta chain. Primers used in a second PCR of about 6 to 11 cycles were a sample-barcoded 5' primer and a J-beta primer mix. TCRdb recomputed calls from the 5' RACE reads with MiXCR, one row per CDR3 protein. The sample lists hundreds of thousands of distinct CDR3 sequences; around half were seen once. The source of the sample is a study of blood T cells in healthy people across ages. The germline V and J ends were trimmed by 6 bases and 1 base, with 12 bases remaining between them. Germline V gene sequence: CDR1 SNHLY, CDR2 FYNNEI. This CDR3 has 14 amino acids. The chain joins TRBV2 to TRBJ1-1; no clear D. Sequencing used blood. The clonotype comes from a man of 80 years or more in good health. The CDR3 coding sequence is TGTGCCAGCAGCGGTGGGTATTCGAACACTGAAGCTTTCTTT. It specifies CASSGGYSNTEAFF.